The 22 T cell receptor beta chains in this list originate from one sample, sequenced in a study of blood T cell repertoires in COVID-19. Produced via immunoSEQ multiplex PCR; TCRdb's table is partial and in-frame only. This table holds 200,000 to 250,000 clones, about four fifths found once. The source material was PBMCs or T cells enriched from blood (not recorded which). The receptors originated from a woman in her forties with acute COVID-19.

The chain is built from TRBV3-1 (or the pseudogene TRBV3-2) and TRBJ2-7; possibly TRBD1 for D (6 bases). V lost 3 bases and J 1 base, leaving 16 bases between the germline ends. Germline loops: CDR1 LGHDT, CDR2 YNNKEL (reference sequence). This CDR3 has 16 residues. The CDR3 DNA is TGTGCCAGCAGCCATGAGCAGGGGAGAGGTTCCTACGAGCAGTACTTC. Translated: CASSHEQGRGSYEQYF.

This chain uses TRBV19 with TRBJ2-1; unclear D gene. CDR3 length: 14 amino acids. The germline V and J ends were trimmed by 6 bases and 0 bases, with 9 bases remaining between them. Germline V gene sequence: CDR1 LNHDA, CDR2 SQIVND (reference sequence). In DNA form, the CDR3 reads TGTGCCAGTAGCCAGGCGAGCTCCTACAATGAGCAGTTCTTC. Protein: CASSQASSYNEQFF.

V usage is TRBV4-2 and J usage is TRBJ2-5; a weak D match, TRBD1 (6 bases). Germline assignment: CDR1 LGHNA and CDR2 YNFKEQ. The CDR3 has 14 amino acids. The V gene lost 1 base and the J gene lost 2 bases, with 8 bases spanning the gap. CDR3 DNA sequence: TGTGCCAGCAGCCAAGGTGGACAGCAAGAGACCCAGTACTTC. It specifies CASSQGGQQETQYF.

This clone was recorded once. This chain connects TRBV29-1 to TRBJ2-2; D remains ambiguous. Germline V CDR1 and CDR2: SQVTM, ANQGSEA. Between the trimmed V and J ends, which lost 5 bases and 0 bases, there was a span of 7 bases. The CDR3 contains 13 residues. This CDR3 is CSVSNPNTGELFF. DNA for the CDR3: TGCAGCGTTTCTAATCCGAACACCGGGGAGCTGTTTTTT.

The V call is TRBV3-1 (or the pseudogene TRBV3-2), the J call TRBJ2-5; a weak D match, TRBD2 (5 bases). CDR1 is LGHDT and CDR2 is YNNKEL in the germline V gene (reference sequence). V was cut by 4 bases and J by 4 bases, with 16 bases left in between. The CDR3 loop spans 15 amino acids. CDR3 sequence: CASSLRGGLPETQYF. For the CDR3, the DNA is TGTGCCAGCAGCCTAAGAGGTGGACTTCCAGAGACCCAGTACTTC.

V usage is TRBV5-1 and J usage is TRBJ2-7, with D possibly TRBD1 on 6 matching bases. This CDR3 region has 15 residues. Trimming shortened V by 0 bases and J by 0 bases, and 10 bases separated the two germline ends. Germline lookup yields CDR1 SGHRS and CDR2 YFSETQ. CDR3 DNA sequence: TGCGCCAGCAGCTTGGAAACAGGGCGCTCCTACGAGCAGTACTTC. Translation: CASSLETGRSYEQYF.

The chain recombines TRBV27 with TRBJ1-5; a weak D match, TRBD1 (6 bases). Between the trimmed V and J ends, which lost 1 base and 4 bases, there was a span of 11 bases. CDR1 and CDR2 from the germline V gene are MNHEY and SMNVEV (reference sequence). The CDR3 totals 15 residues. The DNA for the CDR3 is TGTGCCAGCAGTTTATTACCCAGGGGTAATCAGCCCCAGCATTTT. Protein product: CASSLLPRGNQPQHF.

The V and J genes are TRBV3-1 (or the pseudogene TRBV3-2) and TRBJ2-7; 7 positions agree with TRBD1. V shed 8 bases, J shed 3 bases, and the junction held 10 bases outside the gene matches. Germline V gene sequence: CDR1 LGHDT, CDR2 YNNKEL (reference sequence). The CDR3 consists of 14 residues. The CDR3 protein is CASQRTGANYEQYF. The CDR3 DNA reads TGTGCCAGCCAGCGTACAGGGGCGAACTACGAGCAGTACTTC.

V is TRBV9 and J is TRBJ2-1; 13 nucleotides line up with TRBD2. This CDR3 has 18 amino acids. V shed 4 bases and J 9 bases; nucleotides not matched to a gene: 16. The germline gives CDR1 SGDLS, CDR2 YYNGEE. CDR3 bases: TGTGCCAGCAGCCCACGACAGGTAGGGACTAGCGGGGCCGGTGAGCAGTTCTTC. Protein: CASSPRQVGTSGAGEQFF.

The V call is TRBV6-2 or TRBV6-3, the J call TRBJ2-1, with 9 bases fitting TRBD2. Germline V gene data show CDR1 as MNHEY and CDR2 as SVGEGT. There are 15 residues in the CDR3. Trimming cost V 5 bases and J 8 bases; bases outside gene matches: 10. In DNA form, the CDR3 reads TGTGCCAGCAGTATAAACGGCGGGAGGGCCGATGAGCAGTTCTTC. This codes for CASSINGGRADEQFF.

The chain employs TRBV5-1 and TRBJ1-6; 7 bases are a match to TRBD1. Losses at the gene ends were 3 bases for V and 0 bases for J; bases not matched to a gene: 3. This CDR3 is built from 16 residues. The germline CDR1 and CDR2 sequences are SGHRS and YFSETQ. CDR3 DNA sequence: TGCGCCAGCAGCTGGACAGGTCTCTCCTATAATTCACCCCTCCACTTT. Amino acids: CASSWTGLSYNSPLHF. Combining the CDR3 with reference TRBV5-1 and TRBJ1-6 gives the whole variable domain KAGVTQTPRYLIKTRGQQVTLSCSPISGHRSVSWYQQTPGQGLQFLFEYFSETQRNKGNFPGRFSGRQFSNSRSEMNVSTLELGDSALYLCASSWTGLSYNSPLHFGNGTRLTVT.

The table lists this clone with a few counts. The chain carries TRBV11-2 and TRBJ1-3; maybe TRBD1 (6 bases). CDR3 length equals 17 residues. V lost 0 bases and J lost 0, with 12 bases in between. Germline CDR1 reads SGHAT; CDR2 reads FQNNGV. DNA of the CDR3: TGTGCCAGCAGCTTAGAGGGGGCTCGGAGCTCTGGAAACACCATATATTTT. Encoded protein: CASSLEGARSSGNTIYF.

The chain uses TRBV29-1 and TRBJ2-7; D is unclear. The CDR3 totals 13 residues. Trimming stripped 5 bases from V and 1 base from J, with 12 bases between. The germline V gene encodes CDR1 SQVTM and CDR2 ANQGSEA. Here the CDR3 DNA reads TGCAGCGTTTCCCCGTCCTTTTCCTACGAGCAGTACTTC. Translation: CSVSPSFSYEQYF.

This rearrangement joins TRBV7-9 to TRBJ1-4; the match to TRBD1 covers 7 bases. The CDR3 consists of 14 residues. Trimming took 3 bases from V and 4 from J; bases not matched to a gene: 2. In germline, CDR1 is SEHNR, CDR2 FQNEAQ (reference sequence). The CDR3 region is CASSLGQFNEKLFF. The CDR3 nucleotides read TGTGCCAGCAGCTTGGGACAGTTTAATGAAAAACTGTTTTTT.

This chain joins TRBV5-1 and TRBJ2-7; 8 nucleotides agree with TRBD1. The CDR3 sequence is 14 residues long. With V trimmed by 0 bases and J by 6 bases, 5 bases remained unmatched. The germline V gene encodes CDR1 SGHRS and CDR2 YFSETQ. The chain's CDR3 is CASSLEWDRREQYF. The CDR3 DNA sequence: TGCGCCAGCAGCTTGGAATGGGACAGGCGCGAGCAGTACTTC.

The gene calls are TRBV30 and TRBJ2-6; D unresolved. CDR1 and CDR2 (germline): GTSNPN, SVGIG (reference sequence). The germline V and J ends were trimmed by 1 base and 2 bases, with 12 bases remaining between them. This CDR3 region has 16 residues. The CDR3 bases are TGTGCCTGGAGTGGACTGAAGGTAACTGGGGCCAACGTCCTGACTTTC. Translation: CAWSGLKVTGANVLTF.

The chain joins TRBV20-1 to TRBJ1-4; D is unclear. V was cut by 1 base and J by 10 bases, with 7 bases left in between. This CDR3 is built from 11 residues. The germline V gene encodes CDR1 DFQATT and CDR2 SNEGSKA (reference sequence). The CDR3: CSARGPRKLFF. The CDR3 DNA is TGCAGTGCTAGAGGGCCCCGAAAACTGTTTTTT.

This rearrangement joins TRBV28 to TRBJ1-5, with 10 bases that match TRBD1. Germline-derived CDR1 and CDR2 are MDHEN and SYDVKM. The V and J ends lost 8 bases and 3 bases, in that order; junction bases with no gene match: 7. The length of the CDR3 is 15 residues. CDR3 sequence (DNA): TGTGCCAGCTTCACCGGGACAGGGGTCAATCAGCCCCAGCATTTT. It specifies CASFTGTGVNQPQHF. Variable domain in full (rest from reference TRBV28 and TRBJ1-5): DVKVTQSSRYLVKRTGEKVFLECVQDMDHENMFWYRQDPGLGLRLIYFSYDVKMKEKGDIPEGYSVSREKKERFSLILESASTNQTSMYLCASFTGTGVNQPQHFGDGTRLSIL.

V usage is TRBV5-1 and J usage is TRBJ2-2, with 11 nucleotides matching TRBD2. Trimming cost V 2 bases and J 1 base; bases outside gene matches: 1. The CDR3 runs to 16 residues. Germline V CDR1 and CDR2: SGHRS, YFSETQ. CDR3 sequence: CASSLLAGENTGELFF. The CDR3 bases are TGCGCCAGCAGCTTACTAGCGGGGGAGAACACCGGGGAGCTGTTTTTT.

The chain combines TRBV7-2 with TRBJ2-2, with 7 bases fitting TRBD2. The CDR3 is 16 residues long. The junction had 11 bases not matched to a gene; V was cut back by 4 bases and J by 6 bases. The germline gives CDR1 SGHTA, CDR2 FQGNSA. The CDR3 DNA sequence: TGTGCCAGCAGCTCCGGGACTATGGTATCGGCCGGGGAGCTGTTTTTT. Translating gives CASSSGTMVSAGELFF.

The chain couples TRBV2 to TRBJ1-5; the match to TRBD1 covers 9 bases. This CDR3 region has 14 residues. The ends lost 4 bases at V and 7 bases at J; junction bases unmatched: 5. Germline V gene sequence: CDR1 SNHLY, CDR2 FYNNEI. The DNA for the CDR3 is TGTGCCAGCAGTGCCACAGGGGGCCGGCAGCCCCAGCATTTT. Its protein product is CASSATGGRQPQHF.

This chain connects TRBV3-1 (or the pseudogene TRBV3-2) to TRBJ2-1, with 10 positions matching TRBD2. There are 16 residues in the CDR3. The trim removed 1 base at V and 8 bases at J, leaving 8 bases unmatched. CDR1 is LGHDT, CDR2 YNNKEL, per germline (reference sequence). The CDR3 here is CASSQALAGGQDEQFF. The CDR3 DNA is TGTGCCAGCAGCCAAGCGTTAGCGGGGGGCCAGGATGAGCAGTTCTTC.